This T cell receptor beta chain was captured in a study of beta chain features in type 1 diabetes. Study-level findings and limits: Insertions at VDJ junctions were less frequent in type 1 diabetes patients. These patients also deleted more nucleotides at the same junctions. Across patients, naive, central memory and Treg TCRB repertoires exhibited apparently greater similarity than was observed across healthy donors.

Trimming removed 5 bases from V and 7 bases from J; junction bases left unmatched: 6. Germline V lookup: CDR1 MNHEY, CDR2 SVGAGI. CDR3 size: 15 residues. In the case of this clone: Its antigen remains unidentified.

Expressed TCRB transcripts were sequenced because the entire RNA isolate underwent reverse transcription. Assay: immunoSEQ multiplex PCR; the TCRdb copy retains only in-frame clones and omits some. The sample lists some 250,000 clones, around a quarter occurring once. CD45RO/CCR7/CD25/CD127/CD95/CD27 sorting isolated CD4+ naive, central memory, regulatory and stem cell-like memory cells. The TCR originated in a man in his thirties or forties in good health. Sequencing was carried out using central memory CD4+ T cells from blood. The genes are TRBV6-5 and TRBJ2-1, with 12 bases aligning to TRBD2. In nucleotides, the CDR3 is TGTGCCAGCAGTCTGACTAGCGGGAGAAGGAATGAGCAGTTCTTC. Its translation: CASSLTSGRRNEQFF.